The 5 T cell receptor beta chains reported below all come from one sample, sequenced in a study of shared clonotypes between healthy human individuals. TCRdb keeps only in-frame clones here, not all; method: immunoSEQ multiplex PCR. The table lists about 2.3 million clones, just over 90% of them singletons. The sequenced material came from naive CD4+ T cells from PBMCs. The subset was: CD45RA+ positively selected. The receptors derive from a young man in good health. Some clones in this sample may be carry-over from other donors' samples.

V and J are TRBV5-1 and TRBJ1-1; D uncertain. V lost 4 bases to trimming and J lost 1 base, with 11 bases between them. The CDR3 length is 14 residues. Germline CDR1 reads SGHRS; CDR2 reads YFSETQ. CDR3 region: CASSRTDANTEAFF. CDR3 bases: TGCGCCAGCAGCCGAACTGACGCGAACACTGAAGCTTTCTTT. The variable domain in full, with the rest retrieved from reference TRBV5-1 and TRBJ1-1, is KAGVTQTPRYLIKTRGQQVTLSCSPISGHRSVSWYQQTPGQGLQFLFEYFSETQRNKGNFPGRFSGRQFSNSRSEMNVSTLELGDSALYLCASSRTDANTEAFFGQGTRLTVV.

In DNA, the CDR3 is TGCAGCGTTGAACCGGGACAGTCGACAGATACGCAGTATTTT. This encodes CSVEPGQSTDTQYF. The chain uses TRBV29-1 and TRBJ2-3; TRBD1 aligns across 7 bases. CDR3 length equals 14 residues. Germline V lookup: CDR1 SQVTM, CDR2 ANQGSEA. The V segment lost 2 bases and the J segment 3 bases; nucleotides outside the gene matches: 5.

This clone was detected only once. This chain joins TRBV5-1 and TRBJ1-3, with D possibly TRBD1 on 5 matching bases. The CDR3 runs to 17 residues. V was clipped by 0 bases and J by 0 bases, with 13 bases between them. Per germline, CDR1 SGHRS and CDR2 YFSETQ. The CDR3 DNA sequence: TGCGCCAGCAGCTTGGATAGGGGTCGGAGCTCTGGAAACACCATATATTTT. It translates to CASSLDRGRSSGNTIYF.

For the CDR3, the DNA is TGCGCCAGCAGCTTGGGAGGAGGGTCCGCGTCTAGTTATGGCTACACCTTC. This encodes CASSLGGGSASSYGYTF. J is TRBJ1-2 and V is TRBV5-1; D uncertain. This CDR3 has 17 amino acids. Trimming pared 0 bases from V and 5 bases from J, leaving 20 bases between. The germline V gene has CDR1 SGHRS and CDR2 YFSETQ.

For the CDR3, the DNA is TGTGCCAGCAGCCCGGGACTAGCGGGAAGCGAGCAGTACTTC. Encoded protein: CASSPGLAGSEQYF. The chain recombines TRBV5-4 with TRBJ2-7, with 13 nucleotides matching TRBD2. Germline values: CDR1 SGHNT, CDR2 YYREEE (reference sequence). V lost 4 bases to trimming and J lost 6 bases; unmatched junction nucleotides: 4. The CDR3 extends over 14 amino acids.